The following is a TCR beta chain sequence with its context. The study used blood bank volunteers in Maryland, USA, as healthy controls. The study built unsorted libraries from 2 million PBMCs kept at -80 C. The V gene's germline CDR1 is SGHTA and CDR2 FQGNSA. Trimming took off 5 bases at V and 2 bases at J, with 20 bases between the two ends. The CDR3 consists of 17 residues. These data belong to a study of neurological immune-mediated disorders. With 10-nucleotide random UMIs, 5'RACE was used to make the cDNA. A single record per CDR3 protein comes from TCRdb applying MiXCR to the 5' RACE reads. The profile shows about 84,000 distinct CDR3 sequences, around 10% of them singletons.

The genes are TRBV7-2 and TRBJ2-3; D unclear. Sequenced: PBMCs. This TCR was recovered from a man aged 40-49 years in good health. The CDR3 coding sequence is TGTGCCAGCAGCACCCCTTTGCAGGCCGCTTACACAGATACGCAGTATTTT. This codes for CASSTPLQAAYTDTQYF.